A single T cell receptor (beta chain) is shown here with its context. The antigen is unknown. Libraries were prepared by immunoSEQ multiplex PCR; TCRdb keeps only in-frame clonotypes and omits some of them. The table includes 30,000 to 45,000 clones, about 94% detected once. The entry originates in a study of lymphopenia after photon versus proton radiotherapy. The study, taken as a whole, reports: After the lymphocyte nadir, photon-treated repertoires showed oligoclonal expansion, especially of CD8+ Temra cells. In patients who died, overall survival fell as post-nadir TCR diversity dropped more. Photon-treated patients lost naive T cells and TCR diversity; proton-treated stayed stable. Better survival with proton therapy was suggested as possible, not demonstrated.

This receptor was obtained from a man aged 55 to 70 with cholangiocarcinoma. This specimen consisted of peripheral blood, obtained from a patient treated with photon-based radiotherapy.

In nucleotides, the CDR3 is TGCGCCAGCAGCTGGGGGCCCGTCGGGGCCAAAAACATTCAGTACTTC. Residues: CASSWGPVGAKNIQYF. The chain employs TRBV5-1 and TRBJ2-4; D may be TRBD1 (6 bases). V shed 3 bases and J shed 1 base, with 14 bases lying between them. Germline CDR1 reads SGHRS; CDR2 reads YFSETQ. The CDR3 covers 16 residues.